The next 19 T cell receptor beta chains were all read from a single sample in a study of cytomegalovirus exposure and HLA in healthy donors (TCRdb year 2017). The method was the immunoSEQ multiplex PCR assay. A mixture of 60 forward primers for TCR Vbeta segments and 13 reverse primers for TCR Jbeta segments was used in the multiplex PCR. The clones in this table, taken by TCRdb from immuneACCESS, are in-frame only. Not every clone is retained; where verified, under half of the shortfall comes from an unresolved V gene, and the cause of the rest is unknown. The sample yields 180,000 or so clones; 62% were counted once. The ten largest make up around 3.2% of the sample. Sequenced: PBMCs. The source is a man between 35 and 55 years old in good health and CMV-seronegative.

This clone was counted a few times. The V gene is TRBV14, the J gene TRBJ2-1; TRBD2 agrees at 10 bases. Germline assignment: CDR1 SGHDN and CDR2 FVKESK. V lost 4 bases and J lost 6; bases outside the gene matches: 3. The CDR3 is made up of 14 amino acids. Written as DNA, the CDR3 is TGTGCCAGCAGCCGGGGACTAGCGTTCAATGAGCAGTTCTTC. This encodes CASSRGLAFNEQFF.

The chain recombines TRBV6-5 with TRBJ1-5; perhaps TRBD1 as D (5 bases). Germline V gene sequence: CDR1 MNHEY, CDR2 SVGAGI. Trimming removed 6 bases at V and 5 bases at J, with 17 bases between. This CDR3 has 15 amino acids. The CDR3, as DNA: TGTGCCAGCAGGCCAGGGTTTGCCTTTGATCAGCCCCAGCATTTT. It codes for CASRPGFAFDQPQHF.

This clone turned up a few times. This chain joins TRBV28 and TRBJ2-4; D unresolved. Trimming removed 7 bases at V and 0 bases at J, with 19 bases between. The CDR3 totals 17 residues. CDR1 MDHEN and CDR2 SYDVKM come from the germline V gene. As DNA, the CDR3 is TGTGCCAGCACCTCGGCGGCCGCCCCCCTAGCCAAAAACATTCAGTACTTC. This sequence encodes CASTSAAAPLAKNIQYF.

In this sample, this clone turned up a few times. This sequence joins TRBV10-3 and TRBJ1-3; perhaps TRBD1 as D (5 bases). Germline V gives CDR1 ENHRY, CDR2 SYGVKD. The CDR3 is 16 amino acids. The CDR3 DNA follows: TGTGCTGTCCGGCCCTCCCTGGGGGGGGATGGAAACACCATATATTTT. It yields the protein CAVRPSLGGDGNTIYF.

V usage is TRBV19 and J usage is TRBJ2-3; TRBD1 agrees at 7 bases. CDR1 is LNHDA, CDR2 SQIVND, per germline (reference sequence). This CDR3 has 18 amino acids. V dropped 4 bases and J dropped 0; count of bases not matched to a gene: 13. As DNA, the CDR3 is TGTGCCAGTAGTACTTATCCGCGACAGGGATTAAGCACAGATACGCAGTATTTT. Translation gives CASSTYPRQGLSTDTQYF. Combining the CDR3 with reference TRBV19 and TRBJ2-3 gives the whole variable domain DGGITQSPKYLFRKEGQNVTLSCEQNLNHDAMYWYRQDPGQGLRLIYYSQIVNDFQKGDIAEGYSVSREKKESFPLTVTSAQKNPTAFYLCASSTYPRQGLSTDTQYFGPGTRLTVL.

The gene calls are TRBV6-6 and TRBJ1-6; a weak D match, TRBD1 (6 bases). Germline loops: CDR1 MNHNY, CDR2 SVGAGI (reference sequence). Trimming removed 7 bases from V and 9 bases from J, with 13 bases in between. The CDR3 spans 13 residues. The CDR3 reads CASTPGQASPLHF. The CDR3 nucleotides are TGTGCCAGCACGCCGGGACAAGCTTCACCCCTCCACTTT.

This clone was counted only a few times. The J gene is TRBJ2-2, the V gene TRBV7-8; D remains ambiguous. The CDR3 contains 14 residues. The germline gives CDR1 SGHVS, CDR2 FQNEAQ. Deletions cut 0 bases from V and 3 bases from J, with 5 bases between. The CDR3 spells CASSLAHYTGELFF. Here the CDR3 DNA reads TGTGCCAGCAGCTTAGCCCACTACACCGGGGAGCTGTTTTTT.

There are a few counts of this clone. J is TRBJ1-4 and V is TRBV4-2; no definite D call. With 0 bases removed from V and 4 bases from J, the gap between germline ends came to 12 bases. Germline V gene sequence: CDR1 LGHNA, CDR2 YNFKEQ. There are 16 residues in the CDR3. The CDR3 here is CASSQDPPEGNEKLFF. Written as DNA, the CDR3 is TGTGCCAGCAGCCAAGATCCCCCAGAGGGTAATGAAAAACTGTTTTTT.

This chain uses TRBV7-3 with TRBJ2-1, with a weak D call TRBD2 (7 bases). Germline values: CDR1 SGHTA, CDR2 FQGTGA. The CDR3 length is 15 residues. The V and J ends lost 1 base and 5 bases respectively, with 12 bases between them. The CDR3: CASSLSGRQDNEQFF. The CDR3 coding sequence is TGTGCCAGCAGCTTAAGCGGGAGACAGGACAATGAGCAGTTCTTC.

The CDR3 loop reads CASRGTGNPDTQYF. The CDR3 nucleotides are TGTGCCAGCAGGGGGACAGGGAACCCAGATACGCAGTATTTT. The V call is TRBV2, the J call TRBJ2-3; 9 bases match TRBD1. The CDR3 runs 14 residues. CDR1 is SNHLY and CDR2 is FYNNEI in the germline V gene. V lost 6 bases to trimming and J lost 4 bases; unmatched junction nucleotides: 5.

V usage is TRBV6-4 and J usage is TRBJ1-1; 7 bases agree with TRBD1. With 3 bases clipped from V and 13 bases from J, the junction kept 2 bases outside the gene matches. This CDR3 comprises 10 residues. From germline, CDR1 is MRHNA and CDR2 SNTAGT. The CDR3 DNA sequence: TGTGCCAGCAGTGAAAACAGGGGTTTCTTT. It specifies CASSENRGFF.

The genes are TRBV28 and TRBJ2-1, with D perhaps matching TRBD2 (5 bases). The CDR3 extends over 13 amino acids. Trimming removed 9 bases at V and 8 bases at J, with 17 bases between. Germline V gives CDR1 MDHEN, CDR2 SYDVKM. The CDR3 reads CASGETGFDEQFF. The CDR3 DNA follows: TGTGCCAGTGGGGAGACCGGGTTCGATGAGCAGTTCTTC.

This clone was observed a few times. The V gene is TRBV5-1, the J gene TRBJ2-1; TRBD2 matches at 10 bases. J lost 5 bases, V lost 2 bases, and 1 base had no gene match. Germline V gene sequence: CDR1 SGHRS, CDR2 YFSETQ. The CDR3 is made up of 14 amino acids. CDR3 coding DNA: TGCGCCAGCAGCTTAGCGGGGGGGGACAATGAGCAGTTCTTC. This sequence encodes CASSLAGGDNEQFF.

The CDR3 region is CASSSGLTGELFF. Here the CDR3 DNA reads TGTGCCAGCAGTTCAGGACTCACCGGGGAGCTGTTTTTT. The chain is built from TRBV6-5 and TRBJ2-2; the D gene is possibly TRBD2 (5 bases). CDR1 and CDR2 from the germline V gene are MNHEY and SVGAGI. The CDR3 consists of 13 residues. V gave up 4 bases and J gave up 4 bases, with 7 bases separating them.

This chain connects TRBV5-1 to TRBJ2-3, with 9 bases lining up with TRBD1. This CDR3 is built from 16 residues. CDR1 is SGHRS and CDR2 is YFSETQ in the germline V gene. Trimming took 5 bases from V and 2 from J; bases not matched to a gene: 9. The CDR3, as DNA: TGCGCCAGCAGAACCACGGACAGGGGCGACACAGATACGCAGTATTTT. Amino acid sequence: CASRTTDRGDTDTQYF. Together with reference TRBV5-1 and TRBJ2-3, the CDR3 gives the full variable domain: KAGVTQTPRYLIKTRGQQVTLSCSPISGHRSVSWYQQTPGQGLQFLFEYFSETQRNKGNFPGRFSGRQFSNSRSEMNVSTLELGDSALYLCASRTTDRGDTDTQYFGPGTRLTVL.

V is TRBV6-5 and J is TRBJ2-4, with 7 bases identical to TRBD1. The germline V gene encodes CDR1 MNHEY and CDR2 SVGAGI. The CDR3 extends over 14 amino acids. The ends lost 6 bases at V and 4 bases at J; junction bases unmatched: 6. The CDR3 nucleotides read TGTGCCAGCAGGACCTCGACAGGGAAAAACATTCAGTACTTC. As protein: CASRTSTGKNIQYF.

The DNA for the CDR3 is TGCGCCAGCAGCTTGGCGGGGGATCGGTCCGGGGAGCTGTTTTTT. Its protein product is CASSLAGDRSGELFF. The chain joins TRBV5-1 to TRBJ2-2; D might be TRBD2 (6 bases). The length of the CDR3 is 15 residues. Germline assignment: CDR1 SGHRS and CDR2 YFSETQ. Trimming removed 0 bases at V and 6 bases at J, with 12 bases between.

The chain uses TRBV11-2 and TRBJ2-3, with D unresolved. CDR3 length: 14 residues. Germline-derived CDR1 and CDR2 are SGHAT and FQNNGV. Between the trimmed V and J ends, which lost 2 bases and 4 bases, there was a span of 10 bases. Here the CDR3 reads CASSLTGNPDTQYF. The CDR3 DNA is TGTGCCAGCAGCTTAACGGGTAACCCAGATACGCAGTATTTT.

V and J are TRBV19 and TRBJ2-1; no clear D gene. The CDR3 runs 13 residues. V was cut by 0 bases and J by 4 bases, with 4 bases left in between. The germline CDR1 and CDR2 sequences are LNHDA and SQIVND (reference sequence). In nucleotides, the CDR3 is TGTGCCAGTAGTATAGACAGTTACAATGAGCAGTTCTTC. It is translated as CASSIDSYNEQFF.